The 9 T cell receptor beta chains given below trace back to one sample, sequenced in a study of cytomegalovirus exposure and HLA in healthy donors. PCR primers comprised 60 Vbeta and 13 Jbeta primers. Data came from immunoSEQ multiplex PCR; TCRdb stores just in-frame clones and leaves some out. Found here are about 120,000 clones, around 82% of them singletons; the top ten hold about a tenth. Sequences were obtained from PBMCs. These receptor sequences come from a man aged 25 to 40 in good health and CMV-seropositive.

This chain joins TRBV30 and TRBJ2-6, with D uncertain. The ends were cut back, 0 bases at V and 4 bases at J, with 16 bases in the middle. CDR1 and CDR2 (germline): GTSNPN, SVGIG (reference sequence). The length of the CDR3 is 17 residues. The CDR3 loop reads CAWSVLNSYTGANVLTF. The CDR3 DNA follows: TGTGCCTGGAGTGTGTTAAATTCGTACACCGGGGCCAACGTCCTGACTTTC.

CDR3 region: CASSLGASGTRTQYF. CDR3 nucleotides: TGTGCCAGCAGTTTAGGGGCTAGCGGGACCCGGACCCAGTACTTC. The chain links TRBV27 to TRBJ2-5, with TRBD2 matching 9 bases. Looked up from germline, CDR1 is MNHEY and CDR2 is SMNVEV (reference sequence). The length of the CDR3 is 15 residues. V dropped 2 bases and J dropped 7; count of bases not matched to a gene: 8.

The J gene is TRBJ2-3, the V gene TRBV5-5; D is uncertain. The CDR3 has 15 amino acids. In germline, CDR1 is SGHKS, CDR2 YYEKEE (reference sequence). The V end was cut by 0 bases, the J end by 2 bases, with 10 bases between. In nucleotides, the CDR3 is TGTGCCAGCAGCTTGGGCCAGGTGATCACAGATACGCAGTATTTT. As protein: CASSLGQVITDTQYF.

This rearrangement joins TRBV28 to TRBJ2-3, with TRBD1 matching 7 bases. This CDR3 is 15 amino acids long. With 4 bases clipped from V and 2 bases from J, the junction kept 6 bases outside the gene matches. Germline-derived CDR1 and CDR2 are MDHEN and SYDVKM. This CDR3 reads CASSWDSPSTDTQYF. The DNA of the CDR3 is TGTGCCAGCAGTTGGGACAGCCCCTCCACAGATACGCAGTATTTT.

Only one count was recorded for this clone. The V gene is TRBV12-5, the J gene TRBJ1-2; D gene ambiguous. CDR3 size: 11 residues. Trimming took 7 bases from V and 5 from J, leaving 8 bases between them. The germline V gene has CDR1 LGHNT and CDR2 FRNRAP. The CDR3, as DNA: TGTGCTAGTGTCCCTGCGTATGGCTACACCTTC. Encoded protein: CASVPAYGYTF.

The chain carries TRBV19 and TRBJ1-1; 9 bases line up with TRBD1. This CDR3 comprises 17 residues. Germline CDR1 LNHDA, CDR2 SQIVND (reference sequence). Trimming removed 2 bases from V and 0 bases from J; junction bases left unmatched: 7. The CDR3 here is CASSIWDRVPMNTEAFF. DNA of the CDR3: TGTGCCAGTAGTATATGGGACAGGGTCCCCATGAACACTGAAGCTTTCTTT.

The V and J genes are TRBV4-2 and TRBJ2-7, with 11 bases identical to TRBD2. The CDR3 runs to 20 residues. V lost 1 base, J lost 0 bases, and 14 bases stayed unmatched. CDR1 and CDR2 (germline): LGHNA, YNFKEQ. The CDR3 DNA sequence: TGTGCCAGCAGCCAAGGGGGGGGACTAGCGGCCATACCCCCCTCCTACGAGCAGTACTTC. It codes for CASSQGGGLAAIPPSYEQYF.

This clone was detected a few times. The CDR3 loop reads CASSWETSGKVGSYEQYF. CDR3 DNA sequence: TGTGCCAGCAGCTGGGAAACTAGCGGGAAGGTGGGGTCCTACGAGCAGTACTTC. V gene TRBV7-8 combines with J gene TRBJ2-7, with 10 nucleotides matching TRBD2. Per germline, CDR1 SGHVS and CDR2 FQNEAQ. This CDR3 region has 18 residues. With 4 bases clipped from V and 1 base from J, the junction kept 13 bases outside the gene matches.

The CDR3 bases are TGTGCCAGTAGGCCGACAGGGAGCTCCTACGAGCAGTACTTC. Translating gives CASRPTGSSYEQYF. This rearrangement joins TRBV19 to TRBJ2-7, with 7 bases fitting TRBD1. This CDR3 is 14 amino acids long. J was trimmed by 0 bases and V by 6 bases; bases with no gene match: 5. Germline V gene sequence: CDR1 LNHDA, CDR2 SQIVND (reference sequence).